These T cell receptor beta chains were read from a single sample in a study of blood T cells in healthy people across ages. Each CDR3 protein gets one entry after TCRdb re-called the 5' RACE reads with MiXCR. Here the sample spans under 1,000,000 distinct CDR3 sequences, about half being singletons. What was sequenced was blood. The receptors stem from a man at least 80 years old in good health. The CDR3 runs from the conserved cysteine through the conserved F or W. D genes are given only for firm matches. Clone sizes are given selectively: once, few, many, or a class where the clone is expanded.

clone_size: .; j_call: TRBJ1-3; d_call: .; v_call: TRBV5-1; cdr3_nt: TGCGCCAGCAGCTTGGAGATATATGGAAACACCATATATTTT; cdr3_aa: CASSLEIYGNTIYF
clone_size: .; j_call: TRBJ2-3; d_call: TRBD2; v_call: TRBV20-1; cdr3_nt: TGCAGTGTGAGGAGAACGGGGACTAGCGGCCGCACAGATACGCAGTATTTT; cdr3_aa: CSVRRTGTSGRTDTQYF
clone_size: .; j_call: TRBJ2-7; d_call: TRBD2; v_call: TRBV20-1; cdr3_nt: TGCAGTGCTAGAGCACTAGCGGGCCCATCCTACGAGCAGTACTTC; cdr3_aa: CSARALAGPSYEQYF
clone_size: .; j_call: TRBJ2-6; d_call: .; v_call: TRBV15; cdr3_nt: TGTGCCACCAGCGGAGCGATCTCTGGGGCCAACGTCCTGACTTTC; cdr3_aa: CATSGAISGANVLTF
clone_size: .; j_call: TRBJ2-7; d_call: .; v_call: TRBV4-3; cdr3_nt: TGCGCCAGCAGCCAAGATTTGAGTGGGATAGGAAGGAATGAGCAGTACTTC; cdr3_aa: CASSQDLSGIGRNEQYF
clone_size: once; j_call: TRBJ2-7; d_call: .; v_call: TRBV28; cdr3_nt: TGTGCCAGCAGTTCCAGGGTCGAGCAGTACTTC; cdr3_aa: CASSSRVEQYF
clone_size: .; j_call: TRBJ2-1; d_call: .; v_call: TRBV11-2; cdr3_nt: TGTGCCAGCAGCTTAAGGCGCGACAATGAGCAGTTCTTC; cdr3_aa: CASSLRRDNEQFF
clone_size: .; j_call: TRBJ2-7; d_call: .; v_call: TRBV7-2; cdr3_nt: TGTGCCAGCAGCTCCCCTACTAGAGGTCCCATCGAGCAGTACTTC; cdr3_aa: CASSSPTRGPIEQYF
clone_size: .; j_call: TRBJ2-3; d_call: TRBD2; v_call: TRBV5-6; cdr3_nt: TGTGCCAGCAGGTACACCCAGCGGGGGCCTAGCACAGATACGCAGTATTTT; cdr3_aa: CASRYTQRGPSTDTQYF
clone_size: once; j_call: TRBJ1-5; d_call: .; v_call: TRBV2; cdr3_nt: TGTGCCAGCAGACGGACAGTCTCTCAGCCCCAGCATTTT; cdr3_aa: CASRRTVSQPQHF
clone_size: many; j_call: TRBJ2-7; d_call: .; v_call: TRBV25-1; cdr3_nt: TGTGCCAGCAGTGTAGCGAATTTGGATCAGTACTTC; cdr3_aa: CASSVANLDQYF
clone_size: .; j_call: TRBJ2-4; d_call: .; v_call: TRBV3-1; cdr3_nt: TGTGCCAGCAGCCAAGATCGCCGGGGACGCAAAAACATTCAGTACTTC; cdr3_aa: CASSQDRRGRKNIQYF
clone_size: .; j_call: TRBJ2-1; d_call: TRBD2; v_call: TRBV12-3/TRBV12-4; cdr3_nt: TGTGCCAGCAGCGCTGGAAGCGGGAGACGGCCTGAGCAGTTCTTC; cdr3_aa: CASSAGSGRRPEQFF
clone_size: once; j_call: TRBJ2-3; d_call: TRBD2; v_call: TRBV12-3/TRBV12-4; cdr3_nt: TGTGCCAGCAGGGGGTCTAGCGGGGACACAGATACGCAGTATTTT; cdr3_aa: CASRGSSGDTDTQYF
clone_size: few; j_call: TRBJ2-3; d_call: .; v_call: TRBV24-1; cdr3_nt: TGTGCCACCAGTCGAGCGGAGAGCACAGATACGCAGTATTTT; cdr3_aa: CATSRAESTDTQYF
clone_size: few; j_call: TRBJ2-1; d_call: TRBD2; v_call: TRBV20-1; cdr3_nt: TGCAGTGCTGGTAGCGGGTACAATGAGCAGTTCTTC; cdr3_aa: CSAGSGYNEQFF
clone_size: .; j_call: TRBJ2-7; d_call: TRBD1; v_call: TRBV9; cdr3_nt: TGTGCCAGCAACCCCCGGACAGGGGGCCTCCTGATGTACTTC; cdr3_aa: CASNPRTGGLLMYF
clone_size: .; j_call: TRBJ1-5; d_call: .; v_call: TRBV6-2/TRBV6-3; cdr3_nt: TGTGCCAGCAGCCGGTCACAGGTCAACAATCAGCCCCAGCATTTT; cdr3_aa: CASSRSQVNNQPQHF
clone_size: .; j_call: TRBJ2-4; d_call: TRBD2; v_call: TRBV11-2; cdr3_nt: TGTGCCAGCAGCTTGGCACTAGCGGTCAAAAACATTCGGTACTTC; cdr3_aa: CASSLALAVKNIRYF
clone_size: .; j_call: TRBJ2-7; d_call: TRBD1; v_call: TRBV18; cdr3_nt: TGTGCCAGCTCACCAAACTCGGGGACAGCTAGCTCCTACGAGCAGTACTTC; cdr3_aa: CASSPNSGTASSYEQYF
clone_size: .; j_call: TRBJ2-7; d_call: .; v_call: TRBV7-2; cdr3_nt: TGTGCCAGCAGCTTAAGTATCGGCGTGCCCACTTACGAGCAGTACTTC; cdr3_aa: CASSLSIGVPTYEQYF
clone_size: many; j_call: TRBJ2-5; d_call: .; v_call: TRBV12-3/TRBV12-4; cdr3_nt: TGTGCCAGCAGTCTAGCCCAGATCCAAGAGACCCAGTACTTC; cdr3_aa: CASSLAQIQETQYF
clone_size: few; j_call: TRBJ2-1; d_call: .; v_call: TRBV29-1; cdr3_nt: TGCAGCGCCAACTGGGGTACTTACAATGAGCAGTTCTTC; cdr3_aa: CSANWGTYNEQFF
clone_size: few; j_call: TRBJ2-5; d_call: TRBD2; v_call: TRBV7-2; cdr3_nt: TGTGCCAGCAAGGGGCTAGCGGGACCCCAAGAGACCCAGTACTTC; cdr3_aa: CASKGLAGPQETQYF
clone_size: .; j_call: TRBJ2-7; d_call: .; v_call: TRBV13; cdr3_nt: TGTGCCAGCAGCCCAGGGAGCAGACCCTACGAGCAGTACTTC; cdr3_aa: CASSPGSRPYEQYF
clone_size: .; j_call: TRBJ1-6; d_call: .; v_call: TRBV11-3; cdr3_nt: TGTGCCAGCAGCTTAGAGAGGACCAGTTCACCCCTCCACTTT; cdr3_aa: CASSLERTSSPLHF
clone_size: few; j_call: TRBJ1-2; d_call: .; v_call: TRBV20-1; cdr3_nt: TGCAGTGCTAAGCCCGGGACAACATCTAACTATGGCTACACCTTC; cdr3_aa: CSAKPGTTSNYGYTF
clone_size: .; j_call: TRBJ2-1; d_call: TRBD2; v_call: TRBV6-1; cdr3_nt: TGTGCCAGCAGTCCGATAGCGGGAGGAAACCCCGCGTTCTTC; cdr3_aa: CASSPIAGGNPAFF
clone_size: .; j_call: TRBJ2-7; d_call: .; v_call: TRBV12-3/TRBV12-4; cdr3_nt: TGTGCCAGCAGTGCGGGGAATCACGAGCAGTACTTC; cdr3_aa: CASSAGNHEQYF
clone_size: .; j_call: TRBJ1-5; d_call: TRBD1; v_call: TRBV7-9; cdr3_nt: TGTGCCAGCAGCCTGGGACAGGACCTATATAGCAATCAGCCCCAGCATTTT; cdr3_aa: CASSLGQDLYSNQPQHF
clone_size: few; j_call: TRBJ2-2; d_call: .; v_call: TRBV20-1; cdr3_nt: TGCAGTGCTAGAAAGGACCGGATCCCCGGGGAGCTGTTTTTT; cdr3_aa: CSARKDRIPGELFF
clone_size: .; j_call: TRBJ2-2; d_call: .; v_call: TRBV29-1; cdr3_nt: TGCAGCGTTGGGGGCCCGGGGGGCAACACCGGGGAGCTGTTTTTT; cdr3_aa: CSVGGPGGNTGELFF
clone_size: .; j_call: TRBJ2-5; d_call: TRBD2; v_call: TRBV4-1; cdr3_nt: TGCGCCAGCAGCCAGGGACTAGCGGAACAAGAGACCCAGTACTTC; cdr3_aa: CASSQGLAEQETQYF
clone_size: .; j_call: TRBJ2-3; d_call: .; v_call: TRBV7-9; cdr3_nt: TGTGCCAGCAGCTTAGTTTGGGCAGGGGCAGATACGCAGTATTTT; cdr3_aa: CASSLVWAGADTQYF
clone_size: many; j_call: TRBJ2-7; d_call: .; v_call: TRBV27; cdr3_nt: TGTGCCAGCAGTTTGAGGGGCGAGCAGTACTTC; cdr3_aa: CASSLRGEQYF
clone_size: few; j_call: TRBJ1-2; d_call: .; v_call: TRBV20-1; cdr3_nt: TGCAGTGCTAGAGATATTTATAGGGAAAGATGGGAGGGCTACACCTTC; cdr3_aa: CSARDIYRERWEGYTF
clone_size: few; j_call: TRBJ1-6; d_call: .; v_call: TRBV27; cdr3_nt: TGTGCCAGCAGTCTGGATAGGGATCGCTCCTATAATTCACCCCTCCACTTT; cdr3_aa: CASSLDRDRSYNSPLHF
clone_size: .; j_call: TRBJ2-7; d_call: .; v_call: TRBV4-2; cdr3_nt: TGTGCCAGCAGCCAAGATATAGATGGCAGGGGACGCGAGCAGTACTTC; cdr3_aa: CASSQDIDGRGREQYF
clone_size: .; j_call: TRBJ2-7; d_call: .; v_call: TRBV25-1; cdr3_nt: TGTGCCAGCAGTGGATCCTCCCTGGGCGAGCAGTACTTC; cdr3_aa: CASSGSSLGEQYF
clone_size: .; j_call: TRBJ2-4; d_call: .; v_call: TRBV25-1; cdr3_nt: TGTGCCAGCAGTGAGGCGGGATTGGCCAAAAACATTCAGTACTTC; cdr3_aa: CASSEAGLAKNIQYF
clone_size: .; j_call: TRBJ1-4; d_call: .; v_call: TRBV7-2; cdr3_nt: TGTGCCAGCAGTCCAACGGGGGTAAGGCCAGAAAAACTGTTTTTT; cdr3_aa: CASSPTGVRPEKLFF
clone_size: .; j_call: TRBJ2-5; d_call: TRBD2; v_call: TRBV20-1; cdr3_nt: TGCAGTGCTAGCCAACTAGCGGGAGAGGGAGAGACCCAGTACTTC; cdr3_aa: CSASQLAGEGETQYF
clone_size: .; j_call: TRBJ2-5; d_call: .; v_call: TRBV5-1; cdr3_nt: TGCGCCAGCAGCTTGGGACTCCGACAGCAGAATCCCCAAGAGACCCAGTACTTC; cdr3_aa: CASSLGLRQQNPQETQYF
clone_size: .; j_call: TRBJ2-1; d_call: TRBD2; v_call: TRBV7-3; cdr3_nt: TGTGCCAGCAGCCCCGCACTAGCGGGAGGATACAATGAGCAGTTCTTC; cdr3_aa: CASSPALAGGYNEQFF
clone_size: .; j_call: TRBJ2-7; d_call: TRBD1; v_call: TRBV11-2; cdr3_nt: TGTGCCAGCAGCTTTCCGGGACAGAACCCCTACGAGCAGTACTTC; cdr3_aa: CASSFPGQNPYEQYF
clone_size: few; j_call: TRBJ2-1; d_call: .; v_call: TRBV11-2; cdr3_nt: TGTGCCAGCAGCTCAACAGGGTTCCAGCGGGTCTCCTACAATGAGCAGTTCTTC; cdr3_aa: CASSSTGFQRVSYNEQFF
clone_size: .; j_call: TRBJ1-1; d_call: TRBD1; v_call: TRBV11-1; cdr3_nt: TGTGCCAGCAGCACGGACAGGGTGAACACTGAAGCTTTCTTT; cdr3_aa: CASSTDRVNTEAFF
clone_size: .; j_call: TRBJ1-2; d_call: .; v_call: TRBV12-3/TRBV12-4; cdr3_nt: TGTGCCAGCAGGCCCGACGCGGCCACTTATGGCTACACCTTC; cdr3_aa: CASRPDAATYGYTF
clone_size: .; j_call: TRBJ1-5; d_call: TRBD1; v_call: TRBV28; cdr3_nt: TGTGCCAGCAGTTTACCTCGCCAGGGGGCTTATAGCAATCAGCCCCAGCATTTT; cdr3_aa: CASSLPRQGAYSNQPQHF
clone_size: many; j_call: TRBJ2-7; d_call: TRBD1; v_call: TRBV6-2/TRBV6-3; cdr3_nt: TGTGCCAGCAGTTCATTAGGGGGCCAGCGCGAGCAGTACTTC; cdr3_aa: CASSSLGGQREQYF
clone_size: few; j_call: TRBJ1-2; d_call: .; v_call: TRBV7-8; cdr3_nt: TGTGCCAGCAGCTTAGTAGAAGGTGTGGTTGCTGGCTACACCTTC; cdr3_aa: CASSLVEGVVAGYTF